This T cell receptor beta chain was found in a study of blood T cell repertoires in COVID-19. Study context: Acute and convalescent COVID-19 specimens originated in the United States, Italy and Spain.

Profiling relied on immunoSEQ multiplex PCR, and the TCRdb table lists in-frame clones only, not all of them. The sample consists of 200,000 to 250,000 clones, approximately 83% of them appearing once. V lost 0 bases to trimming and J lost 7 bases; unmatched junction nucleotides: 6. Per the germline V gene, CDR1 is SGHDN and CDR2 is FVKESK. The CDR3 runs 15 residues. This TCR derives from a woman aged 45-65 years with acute or convalescent COVID-19. The sample taken for sequencing was peripheral blood. V usage is TRBV14 and J usage is TRBJ2-5, with TRBD2 matching 9 bases. The CDR3 nucleotides are TGTGCCAGCAGCCAAGATAGCGGGAGAATTGGGACCCAGTACTTC. Residues: CASSQDSGRIGTQYF.